This T cell receptor beta chain derives from a study of T cells in Graves' hyperthyroidism and ophthalmopathy. Overall study: Pretreatment peripheral blood was obtained at initial diagnosis.

General observations from the study: Most expanded thyroid clonotypes above 0.001 also appeared in blood.

Germline CDR1 and CDR2: GTSNPN and SVGIG (reference sequence). Germline trimming cut 2 bases from V and 7 bases from J; bases unmatched to any gene: 5. This CDR3 contains 13 residues. About this clonotype itself: Its antigen is currently unknown.

These patients, aged 18 to 65, had recently diagnosed hyperthyroidism lasting under 2 months. Diagnostic decisions used clinical symptoms, serum thyroxine and TRAb, thyroid ultrasound and orbital computed tomography. Amplification targeted TCR beta CDR3 regions from RNA transcripts. First-round RT-PCR targeting the TCR CDR3 was performed with the HTBI primer set. From the multiplex PCR reads, TCRdb called clonotypes with MiXCR, one entry per CDR3 protein. Here the sample spans about 400,000 distinct CDR3 sequences, 15% being singletons. This chain joins TRBV30 and TRBJ1-5, with 7 bases identical to TRBD1. Sequencing input: blood. The clonotype was recovered from a woman in her 30s with Graves' hyperthyroidism. CDR3 protein: CAWSNDREQPQHF. The CDR3 DNA sequence: TGTGCCTGGAGTAACGACAGGGAACAGCCCCAGCATTTT.